These 14 T cell receptor beta chains share one sample of origin, sequenced in a study of cytomegalovirus exposure and HLA in healthy donors. 60 Vbeta and 13 Jbeta primers were used in PCR. TCRdb's copy holds only in-frame clones and misses some; the assay was immunoSEQ multiplex PCR. The sample lists about 97,000 clones, around 77% seen once, with roughly 9.3% in the top ten. The sequenced sample consisted of PBMCs. These receptors all come from a male donor in good health and CMV-seropositive.

The chain joins TRBV9 to TRBJ2-3; 10 nucleotides align to TRBD2. V was clipped by 0 bases and J by 2 bases; unmatched bases: 6. The germline gives CDR1 SGDLS, CDR2 YYNGEE. There are 17 residues in the CDR3. The CDR3 reads CASSVGVGTSATDTQYF. CDR3 coding DNA: TGTGCCAGCAGCGTAGGGGTGGGGACTAGCGCCACAGATACGCAGTATTTT.

This rearrangement joins TRBV27 to TRBJ2-1, with a weak D call TRBD2 (5 bases). The CDR3 sequence is 16 residues long. CDR1 and CDR2 (germline): MNHEY, SMNVEV (reference sequence). V was clipped by 3 bases and J by 4 bases, with 16 bases between them. Here the CDR3 reads CASSFLSSGYYNEQFF. The CDR3 DNA reads as TGTGCCAGCAGTTTTCTAAGCAGCGGTTATTACAATGAGCAGTTCTTC.

The chain combines TRBV6-5 with TRBJ2-1; possibly TRBD1 for D (5 bases). Germline V gene data show CDR1 as MNHEY and CDR2 as SVGAGI. V dropped 7 bases and J dropped 0 bases, with 13 bases sitting between them. The CDR3 runs to 15 residues. The CDR3 loop is CASTSTVSSYNEQFF. The CDR3 nucleotides read TGTGCCAGCACTTCGACAGTGAGCTCCTACAATGAGCAGTTCTTC.

This rearrangement joins TRBV4-2 to TRBJ2-5; 8 bases fit TRBD1. Germline CDR1 is LGHNA and CDR2 is YNFKEQ. CDR3 length: 14 amino acids. Germline trimming cut 0 bases from V and 11 bases from J; bases unmatched to any gene: 8. In nucleotides, the CDR3 is TGTGCCAGCAGCCAAGAGTGGACAGGGTCCAAGCAGTACTTC. Translation gives CASSQEWTGSKQYF.

The chain joins TRBV28 to TRBJ2-7, with 8 nucleotides matching TRBD2. The ends lost 3 bases at V and 9 bases at J; junction bases unmatched: 10. This CDR3 comprises 14 residues. Germline CDR1 reads MDHEN; CDR2 reads SYDVKM. The CDR3 sequence: CASSFQSSGTGQYF. The CDR3 nucleotides read TGTGCCAGCAGTTTTCAGAGTAGCGGGACCGGGCAGTACTTC.

The chain's CDR3 is CASKREDSAHEQYF. The CDR3 region has the DNA TGTGCCAGCAAAAGGGAGGACTCAGCACACGAGCAGTACTTC. The chain couples TRBV28 to TRBJ2-5, with a tentative D call TRBD2 (6 bases). The DNA matches TRBJ2-7 better at its end, which makes the J call doubtful. The CDR3 is 14 residues long. CDR1 is MDHEN, CDR2 SYDVKM, per germline.

V and J are TRBV30 and TRBJ2-2; possibly TRBD2 for D (6 bases). In germline, CDR1 is GTSNPN, CDR2 SVGIG (reference sequence). The CDR3 spans 15 residues. Trimming left V 0 bases short and J 4 bases short, with 12 bases between. CDR3 bases: TGTGCCTGGAGTGTAGGAGGGGTGAGCACCGGGGAGCTGTTTTTT. Translated, it gives CAWSVGGVSTGELFF.

The V gene is TRBV5-4, the J gene TRBJ2-3; D is ambiguous. The CDR3 totals 14 residues. Looked up from germline, CDR1 is SGHNT and CDR2 is YYREEE (reference sequence). With 4 bases removed from V and 0 bases from J, the gap between germline ends came to 9 bases. The CDR3 DNA sequence: TGTGCCAGCAGCCTGACAACTAGCACAGATACGCAGTATTTT. This translates into CASSLTTSTDTQYF.

The V and J genes are TRBV7-9 and TRBJ2-5; a possible D gene is TRBD2 (5 bases). The J call may not be correct, given that the DNA end is closer to TRBJ2-7. CDR1 is SEHNR and CDR2 is FQNEAQ in the germline V gene (reference sequence). The CDR3 consists of 14 residues. CDR3: CASSFEGPYYEQYF. CDR3 nucleotide sequence: TGTGCCAGCAGCTTTGAGGGCCCCTACTACGAGCAGTACTTC.

CDR3 residues: CASSQESDRGSYEQYF. In nucleotides, the CDR3 is TGCGCCAGCAGCCAAGAATCCGACAGGGGGAGCTACGAGCAGTACTTC. This chain connects TRBV4-3 to TRBJ2-7, with TRBD1 matching 9 bases. The germline CDR1 and CDR2 sequences are LGHNA and YSLEER. The J segment lost 3 bases and the V segment lost 0 bases, leaving 6 bases of the junction unmatched. The CDR3 consists of 16 residues.

This clone occurred once. The chain carries TRBV25-1 and TRBJ2-3, with TRBD2 matching 7 bases. The germline V gene has CDR1 MGHDK and CDR2 SYGVNS. J lost 2 bases, V lost 2 bases, and 4 bases had no gene match. The CDR3 spans 15 residues. The CDR3 here is CASSEGLAVTDTQYF. The CDR3 bases are TGTGCCAGCAGTGAAGGCCTAGCGGTCACAGATACGCAGTATTTT.

This chain joins TRBV4-2 and TRBJ2-1; D not certain. This CDR3 is built from 14 residues. With 4 bases removed from V and 0 bases from J, the gap between germline ends came to 7 bases. Germline V gene data show CDR1 as LGHNA and CDR2 as YNFKEQ. CDR3 bases: TGTGCCAGCAGCCGCAGAGGCTCCTACAATGAGCAGTTCTTC. Protein: CASSRRGSYNEQFF.

The rearrangement uses TRBV6-5 and TRBJ2-1; 7 bases align to TRBD2. This CDR3 contains 15 residues. From germline, CDR1 is MNHEY and CDR2 SVGAGI. Losses at the gene ends were 0 bases for V and 4 bases for J; bases not matched to a gene: 3. CDR3 nucleotide sequence: TGTGCCAGCAGTTACTCATTTAGCGGGTACAATGAGCAGTTCTTC. Encoded protein: CASSYSFSGYNEQFF.

This chain joins TRBV6-6 and TRBJ1-2; D is unclear. CDR3 length: 13 amino acids. Trimming took 5 bases from V and 5 from J, leaving 12 bases between them. CDR1 MNHNY and CDR2 SVGAGI come from the germline V gene (reference sequence). The CDR3 DNA follows: TGTGCCAGCAGTACATCAGGAGGTTATGGCTACACCTTC. Its protein product is CASSTSGGYGYTF.